What follows are 18 T cell receptor beta chains derived from one specimen sequenced in a study of glioma-infiltrating T cells after dendritic cell vaccination. Using immunoSEQ multiplex PCR, the repertoire was profiled, and TCRdb retains in-frame clones only, with some absent. The sample holds 85,000 to 100,000 clones, about 81% seen once. Time point in this sample: after dendritic cell vaccination, including at tumor progression/relapse. The sample in question was blood, obtained after dendritic cell vaccination. These receptors were taken from a human donor with glioblastoma.

This clone was recorded only once. This rearrangement joins TRBV10-3 to TRBJ2-7, with 8 bases fitting TRBD2. J was trimmed by 1 base and V by 10 bases; bases with no gene match: 6. Germline V gene data show CDR1 as ENHRY and CDR2 as SYGVKD. The CDR3 spans 13 residues. CDR3 DNA sequence: TGTGCCACCTCGGCGGGAGGTTCCTACGAGCAGTACGTC. Encoded protein: CATSAGGSYEQYV.

The rearrangement joins TRBV5-5 to TRBJ1-2, with 8 bases matching TRBD1. CDR1 and CDR2 (germline): SGHKS, YYEKEE (reference sequence). This CDR3 has 15 amino acids. Trimming at V came to 4 bases and at J to 0 bases, leaving 5 bases not matched to a gene. In DNA, the CDR3 is TGTGCCAGCAGCCGGAAACAGGGGGCTAACTATGGCTACACCTTC. This gives the protein CASSRKQGANYGYTF.

This clone was found once. The chain joins TRBV18 to TRBJ1-1; unclear D gene. The V gene lost 2 bases and the J gene lost 5 bases, with 9 bases spanning the gap. Looked up from germline, CDR1 is KGHSH and CDR2 is LQKENI. The length of the CDR3 is 13 residues. CDR3 in DNA: TGTGCCAGCTCACCAAACTCGGGTACTGAAGCTTTCTTT. This encodes CASSPNSGTEAFF.

The chain joins TRBV28 to TRBJ2-5; D gene ambiguous. This CDR3 contains 12 residues. Germline V lookup: CDR1 MDHEN, CDR2 SYDVKM. CDR3 nucleotide sequence: TGTACTTCTGGGTCAGGCCCGATGTCCCAGTACTTC. Its protein is CTSGSGPMSQYF.

J is TRBJ2-3 and V is TRBV10-3, with D possibly matching TRBD2 (6 bases). CDR1 and CDR2 from the germline V gene are ENHRY and SYGVKD. The CDR3 loop spans 15 amino acids. V was pared by 2 bases and J by 1 base, with 10 bases between. The DNA for the CDR3 is TGTGCCATCAGTGAGCCGGAGCGGGGCACAGATACGCAGTATTTT. It is translated as CAISEPERGTDTQYF.

The chain combines TRBV11-3 with TRBJ2-2, with TRBD2 matching 14 bases. CDR3 size: 16 residues. Germline CDR1 is SGHNT and CDR2 is YENEEA. V was clipped by 5 bases and J by 6 bases; unmatched bases: 5. CDR3 DNA sequence: TGTGCCAGCAGCGCAGGACTAGCGGGGGGCGCCGGGGAGCTGTTTTTT. Translated: CASSAGLAGGAGELFF.

V and J are TRBV20-1 and TRBJ1-2; perhaps TRBD1 as D (6 bases). Trimming shortened V by 6 bases and J by 7 bases, and 12 bases separated the two germline ends. This CDR3 is 11 amino acids long. Per the germline V gene, CDR1 is DFQATT and CDR2 is SNEGSKA (reference sequence). Here the CDR3 reads CSAMDRGGYTF. CDR3 nucleotide sequence: TGCAGTGCCATGGACAGAGGTGGCTACACCTTC.

Worth noting for this clone: Its ends do not fully match the called genes, so a read error is possible. The J gene is TRBJ2-1, the V gene TRBV7-2; 7 bases match TRBD2. The CDR3 totals 14 residues. Germline V CDR1 and CDR2: SGHTA, FQGNSA. CDR3 sequence reads: CASSQDLRSGEAVF. CDR3 nucleotides: TGTGCCAGCAGCCAGGACCTGAGAAGCGGGGAGGCGGTCTTC.

The V call is TRBV6-1, the J call TRBJ2-7; possible D gene TRBD1, 6 bases. The CDR3 covers 14 residues. CDR1 MNHNS and CDR2 SASEGT come from the germline V gene. V was pared by 2 bases and J by 0 bases, with 8 bases between. The CDR3 loop is CASSEQGGSYEQYF. CDR3 bases: TGTGCCAGCAGTGAACAAGGGGGCTCCTACGAGCAGTACTTC.

A note on this clone: Compared with germline, one end of the junction differs, possibly owing to a read error. The chain joins TRBV5-3 to TRBJ2-7, with unresolved D. TRBV5-3 is labeled an ORF, and its function is uncertain. The length of the CDR3 is 13 residues. The CDR3 DNA reads as TGTGCCAGCAGCTTGTCGGGTACCTACGAGCAGTACTTC. Amino acid sequence: CASSLSGTYEQYF.

The chain recombines TRBV10-3 with TRBJ1-5; the D gene is possibly TRBD1 (5 bases). CDR1 ENHRY and CDR2 SYGVKD come from the germline V gene. The CDR3 covers 15 residues. V lost 11 bases and J lost 1, with 18 bases in between. CDR3 in DNA: TGTGCCGTTAAGGGTGACAGAGGCAGCAATCAGCCCCAGCATTTT. It translates to CAVKGDRGSNQPQHF.

This clone was seen a few times. The CDR3 sequence is CASSYFKTGSDEQYF. The DNA of the CDR3 is TGTGCCAGCAGTTACTTCAAGACAGGTTCTGACGAGCAGTACTTC. The chain links TRBV6-5 to TRBJ2-7; D possibly corresponds to TRBD1 (6 bases). This CDR3 contains 15 residues. The germline gives CDR1 MNHEY, CDR2 SVGAGI. Deletions cut 1 base from V and 5 bases from J, with 15 bases between.

This clone was recorded a few times. This sequence joins TRBV6-5 and TRBJ2-7; 8 positions match TRBD1. Losses at the gene ends were 4 bases for V and 4 bases for J; bases not matched to a gene: 12. CDR3 length equals 16 residues. Germline V gene data show CDR1 as MNHEY and CDR2 as SVGAGI. As DNA, the CDR3 is TGTGCCAGCAGTTCTGCTTGGACAGGGCTGTATTACGAGCAGTACTTC. Residues: CASSSAWTGLYYEQYF.

The chain links TRBV19 to TRBJ2-5; TRBD2 is a possible D gene (5 bases). Germline V gene sequence: CDR1 LNHDA, CDR2 SQIVND (reference sequence). Deletions cut 4 bases from V and 4 bases from J, with 19 bases between. The CDR3 is 16 residues long. The CDR3 DNA follows: TGTGCCAGTAGTAAGGCTCTCGAGGCTGGAGGAGAGACCCAGTACTTC. Protein sequence: CASSKALEAGGETQYF.

The chain combines TRBV7-2 with TRBJ2-2; perhaps TRBD2 as D (6 bases). This CDR3 spans 15 amino acids. CDR1 is SGHTA, CDR2 FQGNSA, per germline. Trimming removed 5 bases at V and 0 bases at J, with 10 bases between. The chain's CDR3 is CASSVGSPNTGELFF. The DNA of the CDR3 is TGTGCCAGCAGCGTCGGGAGTCCGAACACCGGGGAGCTGTTTTTT. Full variable domain (rest looked up from reference TRBV7-2 and TRBJ2-2): GAGVSQSPSNKVTEKGKDVELRCDPISGHTALYWYRQSLGQGLEFLIYFQGNSAPDKSGLPSDRFSAERTGGSVSTLTIQRTQQEDSAVYLCASSVGSPNTGELFFGEGSRLTVL.

The chain is built from TRBV7-3 and TRBJ2-2, with 11 bases identical to TRBD1. This CDR3 comprises 16 residues. Germline-derived CDR1 and CDR2 are SGHTA and FQGTGA. With V trimmed by 1 base and J by 8 bases, 6 bases remained unmatched. In DNA, the CDR3 is TGTGCCAGCAGCTTAAACGGACAGGGGGCAGGAGGGGAGCTGTTTTTT. This gives the protein CASSLNGQGAGGELFF.

This chain links TRBV6-5 with TRBJ1-1; D not certain. The V end lost 8 bases, the J end lost 0 bases, and 10 bases lay between the germline ends. Germline values: CDR1 MNHEY, CDR2 SVGAGI. CDR3 size: 13 residues. The CDR3 region is CASASRLNTEAFF. As DNA, the CDR3 is TGTGCCAGCGCGTCACGGTTGAACACTGAAGCTTTCTTT.

Here the CDR3 reads CASSLEEARANVLTF. Here the CDR3 DNA reads TGTGCCAGCAGCTTAGAAGAGGCGCGGGCCAACGTCCTGACTTTC. The rearrangement links TRBV7-2 to TRBJ2-6, with D hard to call. CDR1 SGHTA and CDR2 FQGNSA come from the germline V gene. Trimming removed 1 base at V and 5 bases at J, with 9 bases between. The CDR3 loop spans 15 amino acids.